This is a list of T cell receptor beta chains from one sample in a study of blood T cell repertoires in COVID-19. Some clones are missing from TCRdb's copy, which holds only in-frame ones; the method was immunoSEQ multiplex PCR. The table records about 65,000 clones, around four fifths of them present only once. Material: peripheral blood. These receptors were taken from a human donor in a cohort sampled during active COVID-19. The conserved cysteine and the conserved F or W are not part of the CDR3 here. Each record gives: V gene, J gene, CDR3 length, CDR3 protein.

v_gene: TRBV9; j_gene: TRBJ1-1; len: 11; CDR3aa: ASSFSYNTEAF
v_gene: TRBV29-1; j_gene: TRBJ1-2; len: 10; CDR3aa: SAGQPSYGYT
v_gene: TRBV4-1; j_gene: TRBJ1-6; len: 17; CDR3aa: ASSQDPRDRGMLDSPLH
v_gene: TRBV19; j_gene: TRBJ2-3; len: 14; CDR3aa: ASSKWTSRGSDTQY
v_gene: TRBV7-9; j_gene: TRBJ2-7; len: 13; CDR3aa: ASSHDPGTGNEQY
v_gene: TRBV30; j_gene: TRBJ1-4; len: 11; CDR3aa: AWSVREGEKLF
v_gene: TRBV6-1; j_gene: TRBJ2-1; len: 16; CDR3aa: ASSDGYLAGALYNEQF
v_gene: TRBV21-1; j_gene: TRBJ2-1; len: 13; CDR3aa: ATKGRGLDGGEQF
v_gene: TRBV30; j_gene: TRBJ1-6; len: 14; CDR3aa: AWTFPGISYNSPLH
v_gene: TRBV3-1/TRBV3-2; j_gene: TRBJ1-6; len: 10; CDR3aa: ASTQASSPLH
v_gene: TRBV6-5; j_gene: TRBJ2-3; len: 9; CDR3aa: ARTPSDTQY
v_gene: TRBV6-2/TRBV6-3; j_gene: TRBJ2-5; len: 10; CDR3aa: ASSADQETQY
v_gene: TRBV2; j_gene: TRBJ2-3; len: 13; CDR3aa: ASSEALQGRSTQY
v_gene: TRBV6-6; j_gene: TRBJ2-3; len: 11; CDR3aa: ASSYSNTDTQY
v_gene: TRBV11-3; j_gene: TRBJ2-5; len: 11; CDR3aa: ASSLEEWETQY
v_gene: TRBV4-1; j_gene: TRBJ2-3; len: 13; CDR3aa: ASSQWGGTPDTQY
v_gene: TRBV4-1; j_gene: TRBJ2-7; len: 14; CDR3aa: ASSQDRAGSRYEQY
v_gene: TRBV6-1; j_gene: TRBJ1-4; len: 12; CDR3aa: ASSEKGVNEKLF
v_gene: TRBV7-3; j_gene: TRBJ2-1; len: 13; CDR3aa: ASSLQSGGYNEQF
v_gene: TRBV18; j_gene: TRBJ1-5; len: 12; CDR3aa: ASTRDRVRQPQH
v_gene: TRBV7-2; j_gene: TRBJ2-2; len: 14; CDR3aa: ASSLSSGTSFGELF
v_gene: TRBV5-1; j_gene: TRBJ2-1; len: 14; CDR3aa: ASSLWASGVNNEQF
v_gene: TRBV9; j_gene: TRBJ2-2; len: 13; CDR3aa: ASSARTGYTGELF
v_gene: TRBV3-1/TRBV3-2; j_gene: TRBJ2-3; len: 9; CDR3aa: ASSLRDTQY
v_gene: TRBV12-5; j_gene: TRBJ2-1; len: 15; CDR3aa: ASGLVPRRGARNEQF
v_gene: TRBV4-3; j_gene: TRBJ2-2; len: 17; CDR3aa: ASSQESLTGPFWTGELF
v_gene: TRBV13; j_gene: TRBJ2-7; len: 14; CDR3aa: ASSSQRGQGAREQY
v_gene: TRBV2; j_gene: TRBJ1-2; len: 12; CDR3aa: ASTRGVSNYGYT
v_gene: TRBV28; j_gene: TRBJ2-1; len: 14; CDR3aa: ASRPSGTGGEDEQF
v_gene: TRBV6-6; j_gene: TRBJ1-1; len: 12; CDR3aa: ASRPGQRNTEAF
v_gene: TRBV19; j_gene: TRBJ2-3; len: 13; CDR3aa: ASSDSGARTDTQY
v_gene: TRBV5-6; j_gene: TRBJ2-1; len: 13; CDR3aa: ASSLGQSSYNEQF
v_gene: TRBV5-1; j_gene: TRBJ2-3; len: 13; CDR3aa: ASSSLQRGTDTQY
v_gene: TRBV3-1/TRBV3-2; j_gene: TRBJ2-2; len: 15; CDR3aa: ASSQGLASGGPGELF
v_gene: TRBV5-1; j_gene: TRBJ1-1; len: 13; CDR3aa: ASSLQEGMNTEAF
v_gene: TRBV2; j_gene: TRBJ2-3; len: 13; CDR3aa: ASSVDGSRTDTQY
v_gene: TRBV4-1; j_gene: TRBJ1-2; len: 13; CDR3aa: ASSAPTDENYGYT
v_gene: TRBV2; j_gene: TRBJ2-5; len: 12; CDR3aa: ASSEVSLQETQY
v_gene: TRBV7-9; j_gene: TRBJ2-7; len: 13; CDR3aa: ASSPSIAGAYEQY
v_gene: TRBV2; j_gene: TRBJ2-3; len: 12; CDR3aa: ASRVTGGSDTQY
v_gene: TRBV7-8; j_gene: TRBJ2-7; len: 14; CDR3aa: ASQTIVDVGRYEQY
v_gene: TRBV5-1; j_gene: TRBJ1-3; len: 13; CDR3aa: ASSLEATSGNTIY
v_gene: TRBV2; j_gene: TRBJ1-5; len: 14; CDR3aa: ASSDFLEMSNQPQH
v_gene: TRBV11-2; j_gene: TRBJ1-1; len: 12; CDR3aa: ASSLWGRDTEAF
v_gene: TRBV11-2; j_gene: TRBJ1-1; len: 12; CDR3aa: ASSHGQLNTEAF
v_gene: TRBV3-1/TRBV3-2; j_gene: TRBJ1-1; len: 12; CDR3aa: ASSQLTANTEAF
v_gene: TRBV7-2; j_gene: TRBJ2-1; len: 12; CDR3aa: ASSGGGTYNEQF
v_gene: TRBV2; j_gene: TRBJ2-3; len: 11; CDR3aa: ASDRGRTDTQY
v_gene: TRBV6-2/TRBV6-3; j_gene: TRBJ1-1; len: 10; CDR3aa: ASSSPLPEAF
v_gene: TRBV29-1; j_gene: TRBJ1-5; len: 10; CDR3aa: SAGTGNQPQH
v_gene: TRBV6-2/TRBV6-3; j_gene: TRBJ1-2; len: 11; CDR3aa: ASSFSSGVGYT
v_gene: TRBV30; j_gene: TRBJ2-5; len: 12; CDR3aa: AWRGGLAVGAQY
v_gene: TRBV5-1; j_gene: TRBJ2-7; len: 11; CDR3aa: ASSSGLAVEQY
v_gene: TRBV13; j_gene: TRBJ2-6; len: 14; CDR3aa: ASSQGGASGANVLT
v_gene: TRBV6-5; j_gene: TRBJ1-6; len: 11; CDR3aa: ASSGLINSPLH